This T cell receptor beta chain was captured by sequencing in a study of blood T cell repertoires in COVID-19. Germline V gives CDR1 SGHDT, CDR2 YYEEEE. The CDR3 spans 15 residues. Trimming at V came to 3 bases and at J to 1 base, leaving 5 bases not matched to a gene. Clinical history as reported by participants underpinned cohort assignment. The assay was immunoSEQ multiplex PCR, and TCRdb's table has in-frame clones only and misses some. The top ten clones hold 6.6% of a sample with a few hundred thousand clones, approximately 81% of them seen once. The sequenced sample consisted of PBMCs or T cells enriched from blood (not recorded which). The V call is TRBV5-6, the J call TRBJ1-1; 8 bases agree with TRBD1. This clonotype originated in a woman between 45 and 60 years old who had been exposed to COVID-19. The CDR3 DNA sequence: TGTGCCAGCAGCTCTCAGGACAGGGCGAACACTGAAGCTTTCTTT. This sequence encodes CASSSQDRANTEAFF. Looking up the rest from reference TRBV5-6 and TRBJ1-1 gives the full variable domain: DAGVTQSPTHLIKTRGQQVTLRCSPKSGHDTVSWYQQALGQGPQFIFQYYEEEERQRGNFPDRFSGHQFPNYSSELNVNALLLGDSALYLCASSSQDRANTEAFFGQGTRLTVV.